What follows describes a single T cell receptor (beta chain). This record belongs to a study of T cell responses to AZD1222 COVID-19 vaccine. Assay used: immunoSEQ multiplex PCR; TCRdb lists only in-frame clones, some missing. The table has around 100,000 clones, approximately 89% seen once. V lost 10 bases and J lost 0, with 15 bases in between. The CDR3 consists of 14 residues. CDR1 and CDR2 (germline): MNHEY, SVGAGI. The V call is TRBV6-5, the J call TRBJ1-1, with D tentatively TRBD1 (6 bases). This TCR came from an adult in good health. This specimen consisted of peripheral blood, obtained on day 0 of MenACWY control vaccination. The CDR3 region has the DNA TGTGCCATCGGACGCGGGGGCCTGAACACTGAAGCTTTCTTT. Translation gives CAIGRGGLNTEAFF.